This TCR beta chain is drawn from a study of cytomegalovirus exposure and HLA in healthy donors. The germline gives CDR1 MGHRA, CDR2 YSYEKL. This CDR3 is built from 15 residues. Trimming pared 2 bases from V and 0 bases from J, leaving 8 bases between. PCR amplification relied on 60 Vbeta primers (plus 13 Jbeta primers). Only in-frame clones appear in the TCRdb table, and some are missing; sequencing was by immunoSEQ multiplex PCR. Altogether under 130,000 clones are present, over 65% being singletons, with the ten largest covering over 8%. The chain employs TRBV4-1 and TRBJ1-3, with D perhaps matching TRBD1 (5 bases). Specimen: PBMCs. The sequence came from a man in his forties in good health and CMV-seropositive. The CDR3 DNA sequence: TGCGCCAGCAGCCAAACACAGGACTCTGGAAACACCATATATTTT. Its protein is CASSQTQDSGNTIYF.